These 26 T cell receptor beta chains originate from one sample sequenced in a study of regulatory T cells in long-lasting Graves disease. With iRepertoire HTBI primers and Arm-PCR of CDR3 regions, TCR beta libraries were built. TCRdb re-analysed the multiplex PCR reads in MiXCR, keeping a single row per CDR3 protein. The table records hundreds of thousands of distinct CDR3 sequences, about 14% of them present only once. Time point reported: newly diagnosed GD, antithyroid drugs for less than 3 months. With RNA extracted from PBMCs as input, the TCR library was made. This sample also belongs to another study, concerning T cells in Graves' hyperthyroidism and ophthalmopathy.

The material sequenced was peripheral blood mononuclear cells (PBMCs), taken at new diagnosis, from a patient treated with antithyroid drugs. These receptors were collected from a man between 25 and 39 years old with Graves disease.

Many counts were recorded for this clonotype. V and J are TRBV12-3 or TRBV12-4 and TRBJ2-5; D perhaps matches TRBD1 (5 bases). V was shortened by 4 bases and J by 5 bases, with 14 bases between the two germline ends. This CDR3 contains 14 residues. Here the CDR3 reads CASSSRGRDETQYF. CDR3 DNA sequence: TGTGCCAGCAGTTCCCGTGGCAGGGATGAGACCCAGTACTTC.

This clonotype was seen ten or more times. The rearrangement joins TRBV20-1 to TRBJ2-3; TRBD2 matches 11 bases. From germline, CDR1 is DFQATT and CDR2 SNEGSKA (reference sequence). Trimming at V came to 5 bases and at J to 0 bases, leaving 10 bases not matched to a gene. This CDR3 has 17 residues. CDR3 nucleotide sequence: TGCAGTGCTCAGTTAGGACTAGCGGGCCCTAGCACAGATACGCAGTATTTT. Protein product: CSAQLGLAGPSTDTQYF.

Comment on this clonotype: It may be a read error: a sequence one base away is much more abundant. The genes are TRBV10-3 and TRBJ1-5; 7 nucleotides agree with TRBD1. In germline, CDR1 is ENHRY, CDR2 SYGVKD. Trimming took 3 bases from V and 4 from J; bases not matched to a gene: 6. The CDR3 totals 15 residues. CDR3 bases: TGTGCCATCAGTGATTCAGCGACAGGGAATCAGCCCCAGCATTTT. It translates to CAISDSATGNQPQHF.

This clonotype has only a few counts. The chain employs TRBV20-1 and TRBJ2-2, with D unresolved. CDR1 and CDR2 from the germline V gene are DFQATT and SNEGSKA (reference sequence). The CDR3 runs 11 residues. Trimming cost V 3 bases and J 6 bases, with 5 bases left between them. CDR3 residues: CSASRPGELFF. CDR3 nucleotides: TGCAGTGCTAGTAGGCCCGGGGAGCTGTTTTTT.

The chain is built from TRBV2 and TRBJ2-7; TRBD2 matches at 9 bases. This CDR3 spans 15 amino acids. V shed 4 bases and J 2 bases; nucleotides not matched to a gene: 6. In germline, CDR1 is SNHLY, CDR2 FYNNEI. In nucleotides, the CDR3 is TGTGCCAGCAGTGGACCTAGCGGGAACCCCTACGAGCAGTACTTC. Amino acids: CASSGPSGNPYEQYF.

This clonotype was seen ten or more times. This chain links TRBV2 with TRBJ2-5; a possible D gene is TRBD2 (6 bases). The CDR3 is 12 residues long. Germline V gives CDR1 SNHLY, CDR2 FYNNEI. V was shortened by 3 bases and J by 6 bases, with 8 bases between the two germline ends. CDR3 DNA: TGTGCCAGCAGTGAGGAGGGTCAGACCCAGTACTTC. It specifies CASSEEGQTQYF.

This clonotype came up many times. CDR3 coding DNA: TGTGCCAGCAGCCCCCACAGTCCGCGGACCGGCAGCACAGATACGCAGTATTTT. As protein: CASSPHSPRTGSTDTQYF. The V and J genes are TRBV7-8 and TRBJ2-3; no clear D. There are 18 residues in the CDR3. The germline CDR1 and CDR2 sequences are SGHVS and FQNEAQ. V gave up 5 bases and J gave up 0 bases, with 21 bases separating them.

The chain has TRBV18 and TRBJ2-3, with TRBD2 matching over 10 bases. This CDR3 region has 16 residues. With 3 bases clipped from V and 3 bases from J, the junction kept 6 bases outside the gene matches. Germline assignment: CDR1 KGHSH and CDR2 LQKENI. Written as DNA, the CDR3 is TGTGCCAGCTCACCGCCGGGACTAGCGATAACAGATACGCAGTATTTT. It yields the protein CASSPPGLAITDTQYF.

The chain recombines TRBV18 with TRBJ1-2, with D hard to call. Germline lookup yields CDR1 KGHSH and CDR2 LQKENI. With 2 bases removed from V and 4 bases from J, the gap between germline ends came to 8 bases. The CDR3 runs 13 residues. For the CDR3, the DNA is TGTGCCAGCTCACCAAATGCGGCCTATGGCTACACCTTC. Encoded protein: CASSPNAAYGYTF.

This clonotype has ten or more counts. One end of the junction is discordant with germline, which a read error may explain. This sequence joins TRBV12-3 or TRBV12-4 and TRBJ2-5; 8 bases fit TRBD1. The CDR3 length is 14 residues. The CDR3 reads CAISSTQGAGTQYF. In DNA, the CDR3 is TGTGCCATCAGTTCGACCCAGGGGGCCGGGACCCAGTACTTC.

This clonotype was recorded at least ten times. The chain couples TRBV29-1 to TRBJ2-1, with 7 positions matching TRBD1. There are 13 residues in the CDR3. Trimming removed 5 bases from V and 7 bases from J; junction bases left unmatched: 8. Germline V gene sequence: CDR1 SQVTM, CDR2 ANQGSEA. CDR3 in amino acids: CSVSKGAGNEQFF. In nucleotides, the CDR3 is TGCAGCGTTAGCAAGGGGGCCGGGAATGAGCAGTTCTTC.

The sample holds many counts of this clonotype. CDR3 DNA sequence: TGTGCCAGCAGTTACGGTCAAGGGAACACTGAAGCTTTCTTT. Encoded protein: CASSYGQGNTEAFF. The chain combines TRBV6-5 with TRBJ1-1; D is unclear. The CDR3 is 14 amino acids. Germline V lookup: CDR1 MNHEY, CDR2 SVGAGI. The germline V and J ends were trimmed by 2 bases and 1 base, with 8 bases remaining between them.

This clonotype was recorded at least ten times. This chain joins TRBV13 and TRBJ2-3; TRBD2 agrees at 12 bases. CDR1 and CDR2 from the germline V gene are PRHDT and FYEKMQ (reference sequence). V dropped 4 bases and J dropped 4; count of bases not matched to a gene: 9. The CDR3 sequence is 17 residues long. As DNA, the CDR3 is TGTGCCAGCAGCTACCTTGGCCTAGCGGGAGGGGCAGATACGCAGTATTTT. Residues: CASSYLGLAGGADTQYF.

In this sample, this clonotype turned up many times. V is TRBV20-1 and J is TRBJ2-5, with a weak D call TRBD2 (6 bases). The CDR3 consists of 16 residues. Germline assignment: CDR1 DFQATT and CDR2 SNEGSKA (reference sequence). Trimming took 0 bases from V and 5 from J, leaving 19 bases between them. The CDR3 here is CSARDDGSGVDETQYF. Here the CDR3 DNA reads TGCAGTGCTAGAGATGATGGGTCGGGGGTCGATGAGACCCAGTACTTC.

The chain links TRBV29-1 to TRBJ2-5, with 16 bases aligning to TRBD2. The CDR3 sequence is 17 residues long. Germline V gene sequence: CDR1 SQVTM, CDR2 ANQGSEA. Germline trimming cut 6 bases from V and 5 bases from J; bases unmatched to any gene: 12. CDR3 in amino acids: CSVATGTSGRAEETQYF. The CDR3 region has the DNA TGCAGCGTGGCAACCGGGACTAGCGGGAGGGCCGAGGAGACCCAGTACTTC. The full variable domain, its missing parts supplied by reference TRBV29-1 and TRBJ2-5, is SAVISQKPSRDICQRGTSLTIQCQVDSQVTMMFWYRQQPGQSLTLIATANQGSEATYESGFVIDKFPISRPNLTFSTLTVSNMSPEDSSIYLCSVATGTSGRAEETQYFGPGTRLLVL.

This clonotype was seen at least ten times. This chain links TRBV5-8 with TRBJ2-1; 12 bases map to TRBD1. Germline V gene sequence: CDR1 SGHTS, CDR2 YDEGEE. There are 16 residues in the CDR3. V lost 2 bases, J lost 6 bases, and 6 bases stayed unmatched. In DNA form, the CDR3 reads TGTGCCAGCAGCTTCTCCGGGACAGGGGGCTTCAATGAGCAGTTCTTC. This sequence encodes CASSFSGTGGFNEQFF.

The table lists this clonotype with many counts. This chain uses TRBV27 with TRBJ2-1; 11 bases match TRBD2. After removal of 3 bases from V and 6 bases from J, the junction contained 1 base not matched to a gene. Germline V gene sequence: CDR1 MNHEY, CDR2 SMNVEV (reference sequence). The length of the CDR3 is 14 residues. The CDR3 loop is CASSFLAGGNEQFF. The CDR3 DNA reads TGTGCCAGCAGTTTTCTAGCGGGAGGCAATGAGCAGTTCTTC.

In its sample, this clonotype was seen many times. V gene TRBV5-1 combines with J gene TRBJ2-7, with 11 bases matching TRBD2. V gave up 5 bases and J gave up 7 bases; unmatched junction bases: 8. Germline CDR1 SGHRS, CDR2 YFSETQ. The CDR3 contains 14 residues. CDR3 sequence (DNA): TGCGCCAGCAGACTTAGCGGGAGGGCTGAAGAGCAGTACTTC. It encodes CASRLSGRAEEQYF.

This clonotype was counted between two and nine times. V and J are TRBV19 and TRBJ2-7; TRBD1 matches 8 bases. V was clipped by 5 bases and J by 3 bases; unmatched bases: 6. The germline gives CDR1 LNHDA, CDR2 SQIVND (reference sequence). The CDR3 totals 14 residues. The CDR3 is CASSWAGGRYEQYF. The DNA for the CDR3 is TGTGCCAGTAGTTGGGCAGGGGGCCGCTACGAGCAGTACTTC.

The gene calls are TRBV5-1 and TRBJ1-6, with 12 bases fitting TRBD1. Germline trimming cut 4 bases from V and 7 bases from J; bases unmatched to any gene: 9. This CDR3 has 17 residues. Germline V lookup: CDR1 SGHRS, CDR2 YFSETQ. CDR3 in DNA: TGCGCCAGCAGCCCGGTCCTGGGACAGGGGGCCAATTCACCCCTCCACTTT. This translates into CASSPVLGQGANSPLHF. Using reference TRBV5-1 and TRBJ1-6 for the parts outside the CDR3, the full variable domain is KAGVTQTPRYLIKTRGQQVTLSCSPISGHRSVSWYQQTPGQGLQFLFEYFSETQRNKGNFPGRFSGRQFSNSRSEMNVSTLELGDSALYLCASSPVLGQGANSPLHFGNGTRLTVT.

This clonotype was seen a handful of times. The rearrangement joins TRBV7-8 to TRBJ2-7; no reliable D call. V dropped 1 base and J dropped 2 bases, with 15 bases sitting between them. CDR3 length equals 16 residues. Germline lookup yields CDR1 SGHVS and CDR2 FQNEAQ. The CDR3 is CASSLVLPENTYEQYF. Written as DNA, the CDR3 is TGTGCCAGCAGCTTAGTTCTGCCAGAGAACACCTACGAGCAGTACTTC.

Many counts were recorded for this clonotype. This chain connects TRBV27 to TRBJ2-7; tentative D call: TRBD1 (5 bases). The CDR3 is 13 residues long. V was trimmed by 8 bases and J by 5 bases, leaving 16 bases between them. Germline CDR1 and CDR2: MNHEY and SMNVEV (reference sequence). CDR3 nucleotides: TGTGCCAGCGGCTTCCAGGGCGTCCACGAGCAGTACTTC. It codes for CASGFQGVHEQYF.

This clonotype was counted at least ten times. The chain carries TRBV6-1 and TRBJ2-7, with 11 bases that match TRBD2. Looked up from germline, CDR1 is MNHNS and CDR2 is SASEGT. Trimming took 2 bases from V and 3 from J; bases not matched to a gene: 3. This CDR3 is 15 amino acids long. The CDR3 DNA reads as TGTGCCAGCAGTGAAAGAACTAGCGGGGGCTACGAGCAGTACTTC. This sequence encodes CASSERTSGGYEQYF.

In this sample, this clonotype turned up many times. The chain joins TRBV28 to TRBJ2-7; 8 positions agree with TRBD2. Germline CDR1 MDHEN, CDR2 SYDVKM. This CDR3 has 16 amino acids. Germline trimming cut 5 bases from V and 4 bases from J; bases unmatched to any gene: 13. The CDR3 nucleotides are TGTGCCAGCAGTGAAGGAGGGTCTAGCGGGTGGTACGAGCAGTACTTC. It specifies CASSEGGSSGWYEQYF.

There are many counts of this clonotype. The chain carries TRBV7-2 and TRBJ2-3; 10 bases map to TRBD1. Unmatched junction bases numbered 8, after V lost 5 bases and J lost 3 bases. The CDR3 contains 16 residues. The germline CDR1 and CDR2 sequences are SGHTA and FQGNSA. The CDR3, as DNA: TGTGCCAGCAGCCTTCGACAGGGGGCTATGACAGATACGCAGTATTTT. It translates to CASSLRQGAMTDTQYF.

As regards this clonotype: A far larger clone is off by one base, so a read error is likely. The CDR3 loop is CSASSGVYNEQYF. The DNA for the CDR3 is TGCAGTGCTAGTAGCGGGGTCTACAATGAGCAGTACTTC. The chain employs TRBV20-1 and TRBJ2-5, with TRBD2 matching 8 bases. With V trimmed by 3 bases and J by 11 bases, 11 bases remained unmatched. The CDR3 loop spans 13 amino acids. The germline CDR1 and CDR2 sequences are DFQATT and SNEGSKA (reference sequence).